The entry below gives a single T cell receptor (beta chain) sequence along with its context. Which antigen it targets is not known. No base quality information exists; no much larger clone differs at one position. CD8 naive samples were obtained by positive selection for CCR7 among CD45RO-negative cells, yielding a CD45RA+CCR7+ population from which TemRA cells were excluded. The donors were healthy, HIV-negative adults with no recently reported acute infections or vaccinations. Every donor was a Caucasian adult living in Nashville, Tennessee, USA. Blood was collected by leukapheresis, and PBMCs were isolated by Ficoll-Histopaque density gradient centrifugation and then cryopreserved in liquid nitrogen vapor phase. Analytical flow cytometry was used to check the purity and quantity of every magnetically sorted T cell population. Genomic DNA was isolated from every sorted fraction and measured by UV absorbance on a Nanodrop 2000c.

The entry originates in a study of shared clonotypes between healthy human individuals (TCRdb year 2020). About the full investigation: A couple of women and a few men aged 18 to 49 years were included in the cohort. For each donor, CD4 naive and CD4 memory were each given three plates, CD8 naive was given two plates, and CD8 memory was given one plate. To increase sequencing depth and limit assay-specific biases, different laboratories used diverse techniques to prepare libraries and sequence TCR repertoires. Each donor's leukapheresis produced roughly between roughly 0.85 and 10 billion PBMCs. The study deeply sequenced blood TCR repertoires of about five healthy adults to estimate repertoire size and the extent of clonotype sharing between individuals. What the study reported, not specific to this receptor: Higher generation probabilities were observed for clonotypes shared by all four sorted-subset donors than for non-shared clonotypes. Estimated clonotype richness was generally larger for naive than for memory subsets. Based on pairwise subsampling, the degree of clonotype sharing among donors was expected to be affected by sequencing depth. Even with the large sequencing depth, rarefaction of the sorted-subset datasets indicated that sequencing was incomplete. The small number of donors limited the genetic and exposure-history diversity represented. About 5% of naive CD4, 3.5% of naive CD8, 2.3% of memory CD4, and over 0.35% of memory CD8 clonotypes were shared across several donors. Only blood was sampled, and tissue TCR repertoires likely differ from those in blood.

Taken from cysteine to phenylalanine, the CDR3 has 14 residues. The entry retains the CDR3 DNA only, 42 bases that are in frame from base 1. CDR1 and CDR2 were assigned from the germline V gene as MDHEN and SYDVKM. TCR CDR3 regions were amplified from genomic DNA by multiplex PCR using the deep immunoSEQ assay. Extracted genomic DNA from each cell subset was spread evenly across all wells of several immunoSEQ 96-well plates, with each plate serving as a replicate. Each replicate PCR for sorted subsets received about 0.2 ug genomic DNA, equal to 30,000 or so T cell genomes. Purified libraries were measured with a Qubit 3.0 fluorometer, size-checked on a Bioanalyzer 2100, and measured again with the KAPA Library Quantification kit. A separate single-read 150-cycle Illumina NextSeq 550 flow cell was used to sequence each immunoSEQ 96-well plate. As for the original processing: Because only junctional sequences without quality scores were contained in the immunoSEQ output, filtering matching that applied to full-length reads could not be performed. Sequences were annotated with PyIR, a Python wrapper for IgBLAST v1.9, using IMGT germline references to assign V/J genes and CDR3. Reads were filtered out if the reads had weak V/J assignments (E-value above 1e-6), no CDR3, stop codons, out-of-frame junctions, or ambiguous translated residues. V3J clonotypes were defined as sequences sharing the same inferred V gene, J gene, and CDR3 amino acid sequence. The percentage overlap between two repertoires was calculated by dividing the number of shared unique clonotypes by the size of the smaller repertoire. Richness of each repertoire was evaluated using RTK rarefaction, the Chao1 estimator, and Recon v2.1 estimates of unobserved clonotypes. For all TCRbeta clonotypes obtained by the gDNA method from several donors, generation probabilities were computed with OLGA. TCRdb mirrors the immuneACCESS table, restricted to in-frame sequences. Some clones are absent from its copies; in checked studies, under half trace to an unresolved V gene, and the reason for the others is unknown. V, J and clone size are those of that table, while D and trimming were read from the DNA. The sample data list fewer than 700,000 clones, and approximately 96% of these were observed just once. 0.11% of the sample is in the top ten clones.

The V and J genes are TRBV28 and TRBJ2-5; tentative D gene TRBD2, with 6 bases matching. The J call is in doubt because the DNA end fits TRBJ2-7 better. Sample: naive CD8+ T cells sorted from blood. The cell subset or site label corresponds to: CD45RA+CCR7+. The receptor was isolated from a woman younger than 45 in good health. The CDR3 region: CASSFFRELGEQYF. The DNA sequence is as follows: TGTGCCAGCAGTTTTTTTCGGGAGCTTGGCGAGCAGTACTTC.